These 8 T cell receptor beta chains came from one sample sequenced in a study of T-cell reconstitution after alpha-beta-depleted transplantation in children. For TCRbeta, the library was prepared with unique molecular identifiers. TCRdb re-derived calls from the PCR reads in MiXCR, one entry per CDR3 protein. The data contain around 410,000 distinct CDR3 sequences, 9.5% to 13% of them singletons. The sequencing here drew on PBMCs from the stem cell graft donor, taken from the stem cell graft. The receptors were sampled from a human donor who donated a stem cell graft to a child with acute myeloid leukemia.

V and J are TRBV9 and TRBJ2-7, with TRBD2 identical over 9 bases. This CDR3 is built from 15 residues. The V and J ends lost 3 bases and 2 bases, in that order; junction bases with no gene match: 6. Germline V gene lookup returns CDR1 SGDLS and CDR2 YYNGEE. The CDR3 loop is CASSASGMGAYEQYF. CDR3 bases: TGTGCCAGCAGCGCTAGCGGGATGGGGGCCTACGAGCAGTACTTC.

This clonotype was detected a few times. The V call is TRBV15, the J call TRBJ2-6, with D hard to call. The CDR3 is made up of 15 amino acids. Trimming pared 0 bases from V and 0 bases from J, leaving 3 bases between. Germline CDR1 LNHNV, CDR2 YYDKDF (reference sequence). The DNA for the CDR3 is TGTGCCACCAGCAGAGATGTCTCTGGGGCCAACGTCCTGACTTTC. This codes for CATSRDVSGANVLTF.

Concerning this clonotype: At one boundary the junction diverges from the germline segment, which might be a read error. The CDR3 bases are TGCAGTGCGAGAGGACTCAATACGCAGTATTTT. It specifies CSARGLNTQYF. The J gene is TRBJ2-3, the V gene TRBV20-1; maybe TRBD2 (5 bases). Germline assignment: CDR1 DFQATT and CDR2 SNEGSKA (reference sequence). This CDR3 has 11 residues.

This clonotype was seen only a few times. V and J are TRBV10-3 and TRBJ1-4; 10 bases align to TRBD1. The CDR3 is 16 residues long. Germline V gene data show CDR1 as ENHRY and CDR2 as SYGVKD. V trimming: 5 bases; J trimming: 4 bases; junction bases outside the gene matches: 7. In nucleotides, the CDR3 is TGTGCCATCAGTCCGGGACAGGGGTTGGGTAATGAAAAACTGTTTTTT. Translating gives CAISPGQGLGNEKLFF.

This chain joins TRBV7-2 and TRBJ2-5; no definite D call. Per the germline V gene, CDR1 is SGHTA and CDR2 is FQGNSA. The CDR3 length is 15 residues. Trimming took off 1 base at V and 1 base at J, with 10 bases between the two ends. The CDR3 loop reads CASSLGGTSQETQYF. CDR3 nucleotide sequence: TGTGCCAGCAGCTTAGGGGGAACGAGCCAAGAGACCCAGTACTTC.

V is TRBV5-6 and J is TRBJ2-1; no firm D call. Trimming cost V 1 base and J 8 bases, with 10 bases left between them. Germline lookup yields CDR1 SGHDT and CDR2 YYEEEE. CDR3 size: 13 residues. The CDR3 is CASSLNYGDEQFF. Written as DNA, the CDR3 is TGTGCCAGCAGCTTGAACTACGGTGATGAGCAGTTCTTC.

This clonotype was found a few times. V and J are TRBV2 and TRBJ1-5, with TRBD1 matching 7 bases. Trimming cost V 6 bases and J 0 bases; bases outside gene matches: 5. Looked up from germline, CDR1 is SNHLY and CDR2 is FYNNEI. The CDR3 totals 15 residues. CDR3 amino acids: CASRVRGLSNQPQHF. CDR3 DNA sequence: TGTGCCAGCAGGGTGAGGGGGCTTAGCAATCAGCCCCAGCATTTT.

This chain's CDR3 is CASSQGGGRSSYNEQFF. The CDR3 nucleotides read TGTGCCAGCAGCCAAGGGGGCGGCAGGAGCTCCTACAATGAGCAGTTCTTC. The chain recombines TRBV4-2 with TRBJ2-1; weak D call: TRBD1 (5 bases). Germline lookup yields CDR1 LGHNA and CDR2 YNFKEQ. Trimming took 1 base from V and 0 from J, leaving 13 bases between them. This CDR3 has 17 residues.